This T cell receptor (beta chain) was documented in a study of cytomegalovirus exposure and HLA in healthy donors. Study findings and constraints: Association with HLA alleles at 0.05 false discovery rate was found for 16,951 TCR beta sequences in a later analysis. For TCR beta chains, V- and J-gene trimming was later linked to a missense DCLRE1C variant. By HLA locus, TCR association rates varied in a later analysis, with DRB1 showing the most and HLA-C the fewest.

As regards this clone: Its antigen is unknown.

The CDR3 sequence is 15 residues long. Germline assignment: CDR1 LGHNA and CDR2 YNFKEQ. The trim removed 4 bases at V and 7 bases at J, leaving 10 bases unmatched. PCR involved 60 Vbeta and 13 Jbeta primers. Only in-frame clones appear in the TCRdb table, and some are missing; sequencing was by immunoSEQ multiplex PCR. The data show 70,000 to 95,000 clones, with more than 75% seen just once and approximately 2% held by the top ten. The V call is TRBV4-2, the J call TRBJ1-2; 9 bases agree with TRBD1. Sequenced input: PBMCs. The TCR originated in a man younger than 35 in good health and CMV-seronegative. The CDR3 DNA reads TGTGCCAGCAGCCGACTACAGGGGGCGCAGGTTGGCTACACCTTC. It is translated as CASSRLQGAQVGYTF.